This is a list of T cell receptor beta chains from one sample in a study of OX40 agonist ivuxolimab in advanced cancers. Using immunoSEQ multiplex PCR, the repertoire was profiled, and TCRdb retains in-frame clones only, with some absent. The sample yields approximately 70,000 clones, approximately 78% seen once. Here the sequenced sample was CD4+ or CD8+ T cells sorted from blood, taken in a trial of the OX40 agonist ivuxolimab. The receptors originated from an adult with an advanced solid tumor such as melanoma, head and neck, liver or kidney cancer. Each CDR3 is given with its conserved first and last residue. A D gene is named only where the DNA matches it firmly. Rows give clone size only sometimes, using once, few, many, or a class for an expanded clone.

TRBV28	TRBJ1-1	-	-	TGTGCCAGCAGTTTATTGATCGGGAATCGGAGAACTGAAGCTTTCTTT	CASSLLIGNRRTEAFF
TRBV27	TRBJ2-5	TRBD1	-	TGTGCCAGCAGGCCGGGACAGGGAGTTTTTGAGACCCAGTACTTC	CASRPGQGVFETQYF
TRBV6-5	TRBJ1-3	TRBD1	-	TGTGCCAGCAGTTCCCCGACAGGGAAGGACACCATATATTTT	CASSSPTGKDTIYF
TRBV29-1	TRBJ1-1	-	-	TGCAGCGCCCAAACTGGGGGGAACACTGAAGCTTTCTTT	CSAQTGGNTEAFF
TRBV5-1	TRBJ1-3	-	-	TGCGCCAGCAGCTTGCCCGGACCTGGAAACACCATATATTTT	CASSLPGPGNTIYF
TRBV18	TRBJ2-7	-	-	TGTGCCAGCTCACCCGTCAAGGGGGTAGGAGAGCAGTACTTC	CASSPVKGVGEQYF
TRBV7-2	TRBJ2-2	-	-	TGTGCCAGCAGCTTAGATGGCTTGGGGACCGGGGAGCTGTTTTTT	CASSLDGLGTGELFF
TRBV28	TRBJ1-2	-	-	TGTGCCAGCAGAGTGGACCGGGCCGGCTACACCTTC	CASRVDRAGYTF
TRBV7-6	TRBJ1-5	-	-	TGTGCCAGCAGCTTATCCGGGTTATCGGCGCCCCAGCATTTT	CASSLSGLSAPQHF
TRBV7-9	TRBJ2-3	-	-	TGTGCCAGCAGCTTAGGGGAATCGGACGCAGATACGCAGTATTTT	CASSLGESDADTQYF
TRBV19	TRBJ1-2	TRBD1	-	TGTGCCAGTAGTCGGACAGGGGGGGACTATGGCTACACCTTC	CASSRTGGDYGYTF
TRBV7-2	TRBJ2-2	TRBD2	-	TGTGCCAGCAGCTTAGTTACGGGACTAGCGACCGCGAACACCGGGGAGCTGTTTTTT	CASSLVTGLATANTGELFF
TRBV6-6	TRBJ2-1	-	-	TGTGCCAGCACAGGGCTCCCCTACAATGAGCAGTTCTTC	CASTGLPYNEQFF
TRBV29-1	TRBJ1-2	TRBD1	-	TGCAGCGTTACAACAGGGGGCAACTATGGCTACACCTTC	CSVTTGGNYGYTF
TRBV18	TRBJ2-1	TRBD2	-	TGTGCCAGCTCATCCGGACTAGGCTACAATGAGCAGTTCTTC	CASSSGLGYNEQFF
TRBV28	TRBJ1-1	-	-	TGTGCCAGCAGTTTATGGGGAAAAGGCAACGGAGCTTTCTTT	CASSLWGKGNGAFF
TRBV7-8	TRBJ1-4	TRBD1	-	TGTGCCAGCAGAAGGGACAGGGGGAATGAAAAACTGTTTTTT	CASRRDRGNEKLFF
TRBV6-5	TRBJ2-1	TRBD2	-	TGTGCCAGCAGTTATAGGGGACTAGGGGGATACAATGAGCAGTTCTTC	CASSYRGLGGYNEQFF
TRBV18	TRBJ2-7	TRBD1	-	TGTGCCAGCTCAGGGACAGGGGGTAACGAGCAGTACTTC	CASSGTGGNEQYF
TRBV2	TRBJ2-2	TRBD2	-	TGTGCCAGCACACTCGGACTAGTGGTCACCGGGGAGCTGTTTTTT	CASTLGLVVTGELFF
TRBV18	TRBJ2-7	-	-	TGTGCCAGCTCACCGCCGGGCCTTCCTTACGAGCAGTACTTC	CASSPPGLPYEQYF
TRBV6-5	TRBJ2-3	-	-	TGTGCCAGCAGTTACTCTAGGGGGGGGACAGATACGCAGTATTTT	CASSYSRGGTDTQYF
TRBV6-1	TRBJ1-4	-	few	TGTGCCAGCACCTGGACCCGTGAAAAACTGTTTTTT	CASTWTREKLFF
TRBV29-1	TRBJ1-5	TRBD1	-	TGCAGCGTACGGACAGGGACGAATCAGCCCCAGCATTTT	CSVRTGTNQPQHF
TRBV15	TRBJ2-1	TRBD2	-	TGTGCCACCAGCAGCTGGGGGACTAGCGTTAACAATGAGCAGTTCTTC	CATSSWGTSVNNEQFF
TRBV11-2	TRBJ1-6	-	-	TGTGCCAGCAGCTTGAGGGACGATTCACCCCTCCACTTT	CASSLRDDSPLHF
TRBV30	TRBJ1-4	-	-	TGTGCCTGGAGGCGGGGGGTTGGGGGTGAAAAACTGTTTTTT	CAWRRGVGGEKLFF
TRBV2	TRBJ2-2	TRBD1	-	TGTGCCAGCAGTGAGGGTTGGGGACAGCGTACCGGGGAGCTGTTTTTT	CASSEGWGQRTGELFF
TRBV2	TRBJ1-2	-	-	TGTGCCAGCAGCCGACAGAGCTATGGCTACACCTTC	CASSRQSYGYTF
TRBV5-1	TRBJ2-3	-	-	TGCGCCAGCAGCTTGGCCAGGGGGGGCACAGATACGCAGTATTTT	CASSLARGGTDTQYF
TRBV7-9	TRBJ2-2	TRBD2	-	TGTGCCAGCAGCCCCCTTAGCGGGGGGGCGACCGGGGAGCTGTTTTTT	CASSPLSGGATGELFF
TRBV6-5	TRBJ1-1	-	-	TGTGCCAGCAGCCGCCTGAGGGAGGCTGAAGCTTTCTTT	CASSRLREAEAFF
TRBV28	TRBJ1-1	-	-	TGTGCCAGCCTTCGACGTTCCCCCACTGAAGCTTTCTTT	CASLRRSPTEAFF
TRBV18	TRBJ1-1	-	-	TGTGCCAGCTCACCACACAGGTTGGGTGGCGTCAACACTGAAGCTTTCTTT	CASSPHRLGGVNTEAFF
TRBV28	TRBJ2-2	-	-	TGTGCCAGCAGTTTATTCGGGACCGCCGGGAGAGGCGGGGAGCTGTTTTTT	CASSLFGTAGRGGELFF
TRBV7-9	TRBJ1-2	-	-	TGTGCCAGCAGCTTAGATGGGACTAACTATGGCTACACCTTC	CASSLDGTNYGYTF
TRBV15	TRBJ1-2	-	-	TGTGCCACCAGCAGAGCAGCCAACTATGGCTACACCTTC	CATSRAANYGYTF
TRBV7-8	TRBJ2-1	-	-	TGTGCCAGCAGCCCGGCTGGGCACTCCTACAATGAGCAGTTCTTC	CASSPAGHSYNEQFF
TRBV10-3	TRBJ2-5	-	-	TGTGCCACCGGACTCTCCACGGAGACCCAGTACTTC	CATGLSTETQYF
TRBV5-4	TRBJ2-1	-	-	TGTGCCAGCAGCTTGAGCCTCCGGACTTTATCCTACAATGAGCAGTTCTTC	CASSLSLRTLSYNEQFF
TRBV5-4	TRBJ2-1	-	-	TGTGCCAGCAGCTTGTGGCGGAATGAGCAGTTCTTC	CASSLWRNEQFF
TRBV7-2	TRBJ1-3	-	-	TGTGCCAGCAGCCCCGGGAGTACGGAAGGAAACACCATATATTTT	CASSPGSTEGNTIYF
TRBV5-5	TRBJ1-1	-	-	TGTGCCAGCAGCTTTCAGGTGGGGACTGAAGCTTTCTTT	CASSFQVGTEAFF
TRBV30	TRBJ1-3	-	-	TGTGCCTGGAGTGTAACGGGGCGTAAGGGTGGAAACACCATATATTTT	CAWSVTGRKGGNTIYF
TRBV19	TRBJ2-6	TRBD1	-	TGTGCCAGTAGTATGTACAGGGGCTCTGGGGCCAACGTCCTGACTTTC	CASSMYRGSGANVLTF
TRBV5-4	TRBJ1-3	TRBD1	-	TGTGCCAGCAGCTTGATTGGACAGGCCAACTCTGGAAACACCATATATTTT	CASSLIGQANSGNTIYF
TRBV27	TRBJ2-2	TRBD2	-	TGTGCCACCAAGTCTAGCGGCTACACCGGGGAGCTGTTTTTT	CATKSSGYTGELFF
TRBV4-1	TRBJ2-5	-	once	TGCGCCAGCAGCCAAGATAGGCGCGCAGCCTCTCAAGAGACCCAGTACTTC	CASSQDRRAASQETQYF
TRBV7-8	TRBJ1-1	-	-	TGTGCCAGCAGCTTAAGTCTTTCGGGCACTGAAGCTTTCTTT	CASSLSLSGTEAFF
TRBV29-1	TRBJ2-7	-	-	TGCAGCGCTCTTATTGTGAACGAGCAGTACTTC	CSALIVNEQYF
TRBV6-5	TRBJ1-4	-	once	TGTGCCAGCAGTTACTCGAATAGGGGCCTAGGTGAAAAACTGTTTTTT	CASSYSNRGLGEKLFF
TRBV7-9	TRBJ2-3	TRBD2	-	TGTGCCAGCAGCTCCGGGAGGACTAGCGGGGGACCAGATACGCAGTATTTT	CASSSGRTSGGPDTQYF
TRBV2	TRBJ1-2	TRBD1	-	TGTGCCAGCCGGGGACAGTTTAACTATGGCTACACCTTC	CASRGQFNYGYTF
TRBV5-4	TRBJ2-1	-	-	TGTGCCAGCAGCTTGATGGGCTTCTACAATGAGCAGTTCTTC	CASSLMGFYNEQFF
TRBV5-4	TRBJ2-3	-	-	TGTGCCAGCAGCTATGGACCTAAAGATACGCAGTATTTT	CASSYGPKDTQYF
TRBV5-1	TRBJ2-7	-	-	TGCGCCAGCAGCTTGGCGGCAGGCTCCTACGAGCAGTACTTC	CASSLAAGSYEQYF
TRBV14	TRBJ2-5	-	once	TGTGCCAGCAGTCGAATAGGGACGCGCCAAGAGACCCAGTACTTC	CASSRIGTRQETQYF
TRBV5-1	TRBJ1-1	-	-	TGCGCCAGCAGCTTGGAGGCGGGGAACACTGAAGCTTTCTTT	CASSLEAGNTEAFF